This TCR beta chain emerged from a study of early T cells in non-severe SARS-CoV-2 infection. The V gene's germline CDR1 is LNHNV and CDR2 YYDKDF (reference sequence). The V segment lost 0 bases and the J segment 4 bases; nucleotides outside the gene matches: 0. There are 14 residues in the CDR3. The library protocol tagged individual cDNA molecules with unique molecular identifiers. Via MiXCR, TCRdb re-called the 5' RACE reads, giving one row per CDR3 protein. The sample contains around 25,000 distinct CDR3 sequences, less than 7% of which appear only once. This clonotype was counted at least ten times.

The V call is TRBV15, the J call TRBJ1-5, with 7 bases matching TRBD1. The receptor's source is an adult who was a healthcare worker with PCR-confirmed SARS-CoV-2 infection or an uninfected control (not recorded which). The sequenced material came from whole blood. The CDR3 loop is CATSRDRGNQPQHF. CDR3 DNA: TGTGCCACCAGCAGAGACAGGGGGAATCAGCCCCAGCATTTT.